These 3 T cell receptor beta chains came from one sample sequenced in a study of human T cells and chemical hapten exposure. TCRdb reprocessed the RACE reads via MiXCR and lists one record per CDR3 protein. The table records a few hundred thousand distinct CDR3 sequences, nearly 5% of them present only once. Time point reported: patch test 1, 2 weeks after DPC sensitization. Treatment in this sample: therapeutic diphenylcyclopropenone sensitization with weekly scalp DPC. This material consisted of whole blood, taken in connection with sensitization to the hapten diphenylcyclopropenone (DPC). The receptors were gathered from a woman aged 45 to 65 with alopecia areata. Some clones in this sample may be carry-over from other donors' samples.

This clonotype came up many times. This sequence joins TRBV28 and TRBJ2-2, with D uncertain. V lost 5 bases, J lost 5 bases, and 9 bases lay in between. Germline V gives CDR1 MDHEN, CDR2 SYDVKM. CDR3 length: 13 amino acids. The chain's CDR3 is CASSAGLTGELFF. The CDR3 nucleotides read TGTGCCAGCAGTGCAGGATTAACCGGGGAGCTGTTTTTT. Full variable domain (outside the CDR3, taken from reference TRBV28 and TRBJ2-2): DVKVTQSSRYLVKRTGEKVFLECVQDMDHENMFWYRQDPGLGLRLIYFSYDVKMKEKGDIPEGYSVSREKKERFSLILESASTNQTSMYLCASSAGLTGELFFGEGSRLTVL.

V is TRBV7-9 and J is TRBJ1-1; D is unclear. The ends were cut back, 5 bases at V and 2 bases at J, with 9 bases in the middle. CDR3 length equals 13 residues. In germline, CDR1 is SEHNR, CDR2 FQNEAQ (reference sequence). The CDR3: CASSPAANTEAFF. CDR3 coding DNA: TGTGCCAGCAGCCCCGCGGCTAACACTGAAGCTTTCTTT.

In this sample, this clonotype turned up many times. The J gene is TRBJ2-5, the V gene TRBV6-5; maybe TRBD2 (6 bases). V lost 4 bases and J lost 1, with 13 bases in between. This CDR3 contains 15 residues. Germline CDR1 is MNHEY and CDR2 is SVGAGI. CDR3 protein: CASSSGAGSQETQYF. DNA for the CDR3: TGTGCCAGCAGTTCTGGAGCGGGTAGCCAAGAGACCCAGTACTTC.